The sequence of this T cell receptor beta chain was determined in a study of CD8 T cells in ankylosing spondylitis. TCR beta libraries were made by quantitative 5'-RACE with molecular barcodes. TCRdb independently ran MiXCR on the 5' RACE reads; one entry per CDR3 protein. The profile shows over 100,000 distinct CDR3 sequences, over 6% of them singletons. This clonotype was observed many times. The TCR comes from a male donor with ankylosing spondylitis or in good health (not recorded which). Sequenced material: blood, either unsorted or a sorted T cell fraction (not recorded which).

For the CDR3, the DNA is TGTGCCAGCAGCCCCCCCGGGACTAGAAGCACAGATACGCAGTATTTT. Translation: CASSPPGTRSTDTQYF. V and J are TRBV7-9 and TRBJ2-3, with 8 bases that match TRBD2. The CDR3 spans 16 residues. J was trimmed by 0 bases and V by 5 bases; bases with no gene match: 7. Looked up from germline, CDR1 is SEHNR and CDR2 is FQNEAQ (reference sequence).